This T cell receptor (beta chain) was obtained from a study of blood T cell repertoires in COVID-19. Overall study: T cells, B-cell-depleted T cells, or PBMCs supplied cDNA or gDNA.

This CDR3 is 14 amino acids long. Germline trimming cut 7 bases from V and 11 bases from J; bases unmatched to any gene: 13. Germline values: CDR1 MNHEY, CDR2 SVGAGI. Per the original data handling: From reference gene primer amplification, estimates of nucleated cell counts were derived. Libraries were prepared by immunoSEQ multiplex PCR; TCRdb keeps only in-frame clonotypes and omits some of them. V and J calls and clone size are copied from that table; D and trimming were computed from the DNA. The table lists 95,000 to 110,000 clones, roughly 82% of them singletons, with about 5% in the top ten. This chain connects TRBV6-5 to TRBJ1-1; TRBD1 matches 10 bases. The clonotype originates from a man aged 55 to 70 with acute or convalescent COVID-19. Sequenced: peripheral blood. CDR3 sequence (DNA): TGTGCCAGCATGGGGACAGGGGCAAAACCGGAGGCTTTCTTT. This encodes CASMGTGAKPEAFF.